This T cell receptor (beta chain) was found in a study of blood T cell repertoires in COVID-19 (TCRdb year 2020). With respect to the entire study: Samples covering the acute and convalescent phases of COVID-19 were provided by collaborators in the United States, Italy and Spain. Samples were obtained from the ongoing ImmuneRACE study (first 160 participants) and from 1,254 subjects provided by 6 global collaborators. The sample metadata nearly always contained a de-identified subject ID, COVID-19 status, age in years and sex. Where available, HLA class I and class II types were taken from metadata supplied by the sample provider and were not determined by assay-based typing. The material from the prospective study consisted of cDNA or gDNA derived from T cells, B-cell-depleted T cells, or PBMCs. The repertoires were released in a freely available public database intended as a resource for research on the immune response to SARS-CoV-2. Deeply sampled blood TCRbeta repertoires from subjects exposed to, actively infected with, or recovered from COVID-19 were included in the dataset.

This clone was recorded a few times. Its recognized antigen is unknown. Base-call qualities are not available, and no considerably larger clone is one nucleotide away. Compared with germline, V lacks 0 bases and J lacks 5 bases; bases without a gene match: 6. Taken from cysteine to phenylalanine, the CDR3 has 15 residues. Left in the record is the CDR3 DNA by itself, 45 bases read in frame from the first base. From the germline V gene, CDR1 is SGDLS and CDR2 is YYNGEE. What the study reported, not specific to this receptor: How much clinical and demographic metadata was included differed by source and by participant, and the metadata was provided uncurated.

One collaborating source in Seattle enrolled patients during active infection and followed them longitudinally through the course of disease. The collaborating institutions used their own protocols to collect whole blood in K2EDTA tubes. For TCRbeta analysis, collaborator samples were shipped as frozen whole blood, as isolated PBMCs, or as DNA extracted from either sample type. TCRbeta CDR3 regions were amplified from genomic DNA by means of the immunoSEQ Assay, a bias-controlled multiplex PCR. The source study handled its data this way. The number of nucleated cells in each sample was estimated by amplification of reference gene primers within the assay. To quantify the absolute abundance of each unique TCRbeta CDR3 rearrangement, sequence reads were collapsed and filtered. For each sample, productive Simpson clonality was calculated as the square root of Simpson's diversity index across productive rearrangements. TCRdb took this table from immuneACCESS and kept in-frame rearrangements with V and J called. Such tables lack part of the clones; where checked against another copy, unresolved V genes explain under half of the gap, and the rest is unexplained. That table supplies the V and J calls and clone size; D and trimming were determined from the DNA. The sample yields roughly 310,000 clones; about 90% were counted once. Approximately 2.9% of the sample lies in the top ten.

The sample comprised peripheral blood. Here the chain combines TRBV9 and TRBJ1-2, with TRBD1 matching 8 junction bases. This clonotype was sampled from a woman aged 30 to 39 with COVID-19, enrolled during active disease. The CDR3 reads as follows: CASSVGGTGGYGYTF. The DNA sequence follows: TGTGCCAGCAGCGTAGGAGGGACAGGCGGTTATGGCTACACCTTC.